The 19 T cell receptor beta chains below all came from one sample that was sequenced in a study of T-cell memory formation after mild COVID-19. TCRdb re-analysed the 5' RACE reads in MiXCR, keeping a single row per CDR3 protein. The data hold around 320,000 distinct CDR3 sequences, with roughly 21% observed a single time. Sequencing used PBMCs or a T cell subset sorted from them (not recorded which). Every receptor here comes from a young man who had mild COVID-19 (a few samples of this study predate the infection). Cell type and time point are not known.

The chain combines TRBV29-1 with TRBJ2-1; D is unclear. Trimming removed 4 bases from V and 3 bases from J, with 10 bases in between. The CDR3 is 13 residues long. Germline V gene lookup returns CDR1 SQVTM and CDR2 ANQGSEA. The CDR3 DNA follows: TGCAGCGTTGTACGGTCCCTCTACAATGAGCAGTTCTTC. This gives the protein CSVVRSLYNEQFF.

This clonotype was observed a few times. The J gene is TRBJ2-1, the V gene TRBV4-1; a possible D gene is TRBD2 (5 bases). Trimming took off 0 bases at V and 12 bases at J, with 12 bases between the two ends. Germline values: CDR1 MGHRA, CDR2 YSYEKL. The CDR3 has 13 residues. CDR3 loop: CASSQDRETRQFF. Written as DNA, the CDR3 is TGCGCCAGCAGCCAAGATAGGGAGACCAGGCAGTTCTTC.

This clonotype was detected a few times. The chain uses TRBV29-1 and TRBJ1-1; possibly TRBD1 for D (6 bases). This CDR3 region has 11 residues. V was trimmed by 7 bases and J by 7 bases, leaving 13 bases between them. Germline CDR1 is SQVTM and CDR2 is ANQGSEA. The DNA of the CDR3 is TGCAGCGCGGGGTACAGGGATGAAGCTTTCTTT. Its translation: CSAGYRDEAFF.

CDR3 in amino acids: CASSPTTGSQPQHF. CDR3 nucleotides: TGTGCCAGCAGCCCCACGACAGGGTCTCAGCCCCAGCATTTT. The chain employs TRBV7-9 and TRBJ1-5, with TRBD1 identical over 7 bases. Germline V gene sequence: CDR1 SEHNR, CDR2 FQNEAQ (reference sequence). With V trimmed by 5 bases and J by 6 bases, 7 bases remained unmatched. The CDR3 is 14 amino acids.

This clonotype was seen repeatedly, ten times or more. This rearrangement joins TRBV11-2 to TRBJ2-1, with 9 bases identical to TRBD1. Trimming took 0 bases from V and 7 from J; bases not matched to a gene: 13. The CDR3 runs 18 residues. Looked up from germline, CDR1 is SGHAT and CDR2 is FQNNGV. CDR3 protein: CASSLEPGTGFGVNEQFF. CDR3 coding DNA: TGTGCCAGCAGCTTAGAGCCGGGGACAGGGTTCGGCGTGAATGAGCAGTTCTTC.

This clonotype appeared a few times. The chain uses TRBV7-9 and TRBJ2-5; D may be TRBD2 (5 bases). CDR3 size: 15 residues. Trimming took off 7 bases at V and 0 bases at J, with 15 bases between the two ends. Germline V lookup: CDR1 SEHNR, CDR2 FQNEAQ (reference sequence). This CDR3 is CASNNAGGYQETQYF. The CDR3 DNA follows: TGTGCCAGCAACAACGCGGGCGGGTACCAAGAGACCCAGTACTTC.

The gene calls are TRBV6-5 and TRBJ1-5; tentative D call: TRBD1 (6 bases). This CDR3 is built from 13 residues. V shed 5 bases and J shed 7 bases, with 12 bases lying between them. The germline V gene encodes CDR1 MNHEY and CDR2 SVGAGI. The CDR3: CASSREGGQPQHF. The CDR3 region has the DNA TGTGCCAGCAGTCGGGAGGGGGGACAGCCCCAGCATTTT.

V and J are TRBV29-1 and TRBJ1-2; D perhaps matches TRBD1 (5 bases). Trimming took off 2 bases at V and 0 bases at J, with 7 bases between the two ends. This CDR3 contains 13 residues. Germline assignment: CDR1 SQVTM and CDR2 ANQGSEA. CDR3: CSVERGPNYGYTF. CDR3 coding DNA: TGCAGCGTTGAAAGGGGACCTAACTATGGCTACACCTTC.

The chain links TRBV4-1 to TRBJ2-5, with 7 bases identical to TRBD2. Germline values: CDR1 MGHRA, CDR2 YSYEKL. V dropped 2 bases and J dropped 0; count of bases not matched to a gene: 9. CDR3 size: 17 residues. DNA of the CDR3: TGCGCCAGCAGCCAACTACCAGCGGGGAGCTACCAAGAGACCCAGTACTTC. Translated, it gives CASSQLPAGSYQETQYF.

This clonotype was seen a handful of times. The V gene is TRBV11-2, the J gene TRBJ2-2; TRBD1 matches 8 bases. This CDR3 is built from 15 residues. Germline-derived CDR1 and CDR2 are SGHAT and FQNNGV. Trimming took 5 bases from V and 4 from J; bases not matched to a gene: 6. CDR3 in amino acids: CASSHGQGGTGELFF. Written as DNA, the CDR3 is TGTGCCAGCAGCCATGGACAGGGCGGCACCGGGGAGCTGTTTTTT.

CDR3 in amino acids: CATDVKGAGGHGYTF. The CDR3 region has the DNA TGTGCCACCGACGTAAAAGGCGCGGGCGGTCATGGCTACACCTTC. The V and J genes are TRBV28 and TRBJ1-2, with D unresolved. Germline V gives CDR1 MDHEN, CDR2 SYDVKM. V was shortened by 10 bases and J by 6 bases, with 24 bases between the two germline ends. The CDR3 loop spans 15 amino acids.

This chain joins TRBV6-2 or TRBV6-3 and TRBJ2-7, with a tentative D call TRBD2 (6 bases). Trimming removed 2 bases from V and 0 bases from J, with 11 bases in between. CDR3 length: 15 residues. Germline V gene data show CDR1 as MNHEY and CDR2 as SVGEGT. The CDR3 loop reads CASSYGLGGSYEQYF. The CDR3 DNA is TGTGCCAGCAGTTACGGGTTGGGGGGCTCCTACGAGCAGTACTTC.

J is TRBJ1-1 and V is TRBV19; D remains unclear. V was pared by 0 bases and J by 4 bases, with 12 bases between. Germline CDR1 LNHDA, CDR2 SQIVND (reference sequence). This CDR3 is 15 amino acids long. CDR3 loop: CASSIERPPATEAFF. The CDR3 nucleotides read TGTGCCAGTAGTATAGAGAGACCCCCGGCCACTGAAGCTTTCTTT.

V usage is TRBV5-1 and J usage is TRBJ2-3; no reliable D call. Germline CDR1 SGHRS, CDR2 YFSETQ. Trimming cost V 0 bases and J 1 base, with 6 bases left between them. The CDR3 runs 14 residues. CDR3 residues: CASSLEHRTDTQYF. CDR3 DNA: TGCGCCAGCAGCTTGGAGCACCGCACAGATACGCAGTATTTT.

The chain uses TRBV5-6 and TRBJ1-1, with unresolved D. Germline assignment: CDR1 SGHDT and CDR2 YYEEEE. The CDR3 has 12 amino acids. V was trimmed by 3 bases and J by 2 bases, leaving 5 bases between them. This chain's CDR3 is CASSSPNTEAFF. CDR3 sequence (DNA): TGTGCCAGCAGCTCCCCTAACACTGAAGCTTTCTTT.

The rearrangement links TRBV4-1 to TRBJ2-5; D is ambiguous. The CDR3 has 15 amino acids. V dropped 0 bases and J dropped 1 base, with 9 bases sitting between them. Germline CDR1 is MGHRA and CDR2 is YSYEKL. The DNA of the CDR3 is TGCGCCAGCAGCCAAGATGGAACAGCCCAAGAGACCCAGTACTTC. Protein: CASSQDGTAQETQYF.

The V gene is TRBV5-1, the J gene TRBJ2-5; D unclear. The CDR3 is 14 amino acids. V was pared by 0 bases and J by 1 base, with 7 bases between. The germline V gene has CDR1 SGHRS and CDR2 YFSETQ. The CDR3 loop reads CASSLVPSQETQYF. CDR3 DNA sequence: TGCGCCAGCAGCTTGGTTCCCAGCCAAGAGACCCAGTACTTC.

The chain links TRBV6-6 to TRBJ1-1; D is possibly TRBD1 (6 bases). V dropped 6 bases and J dropped 4 bases, with 18 bases sitting between them. Germline lookup yields CDR1 MNHNY and CDR2 SVGAGI (reference sequence). There are 15 residues in the CDR3. The CDR3 DNA reads as TGTGCCAGCAGGTCGCAGGGGCGGTTGGGCACTGAAGCTTTCTTT. Amino acid sequence: CASRSQGRLGTEAFF.

This clonotype was counted a few times. The V gene is TRBV7-2, the J gene TRBJ2-7; 14 nucleotides align to TRBD2. The CDR3 sequence is 19 residues long. Germline loops: CDR1 SGHTA, CDR2 FQGNSA. Losses at the gene ends were 2 bases for V and 3 bases for J; bases not matched to a gene: 12. The CDR3 DNA sequence: TGTGCCAGCAGCTTATTAGCTGGGACTAGCGGGGGACCAAACTACGAGCAGTACTTC. Translation: CASSLLAGTSGGPNYEQYF.